The T cell receptor beta chain described here comes from a study of long-term antiretroviral therapy in people with HIV. Study observations and caveats: Versus controls, repertoires in people with HIV had narrower CDR3 length ranges.

On this clone: Antigen specificity is unknown.

The run of the v3.0 immunoSEQ assay was at survey level. TCRdb keeps only in-frame clones here, not all; method: immunoSEQ multiplex PCR. The table records 30,000 or so clones, roughly 74% of them present only once. This CDR3 has 15 residues. Germline loops: CDR1 SGHTA, CDR2 FQGNSA. V shed 1 base, J shed 5 bases, and the junction held 6 bases outside the gene matches. Sequenced material: unsorted PBMCs, taken 3 years after starting antiretroviral therapy. The sequence was obtained from a man aged 45-65 years with HIV. This chain links TRBV7-2 with TRBJ2-5; TRBD1 matches at 8 bases. The CDR3 loop is CASSLVGQAAETQYF. CDR3 nucleotide sequence: TGTGCCAGCAGCTTAGTGGGACAGGCAGCGGAGACCCAGTACTTC.